A single sample gave rise to the 7 T cell receptor beta chains below, sequenced in a study of T-cell reconstitution after alpha-beta-depleted transplantation in children. Researchers prepared the TCRbeta library using unique molecular identifiers, the study reports. TCRdb used MiXCR to reprocess the PCR reads, holding one entry per CDR3 protein. This table holds hundreds of thousands of distinct CDR3 sequences, 15% to 20% found once. The sequences come from PBMCs, mostly from graft donor cells, collected 360 days after TCRalphabeta/CD19-depleted stem cell transplant. The receptors stem from a male patient between 2 and 9 years old who had a stem cell transplant for acute lymphoblastic leukemia, so the T cells may come from the graft donor.

In its sample, this clonotype was seen many times. The CDR3 DNA follows: TGTGCCAGCAGCCTCGGGGGCCTTAAGAACACCGGGGAGCTGTTTTTT. Encoded protein: CASSLGGLKNTGELFF. The chain employs TRBV6-2 or TRBV6-3 and TRBJ2-2; perhaps D is TRBD1 or TRBD2 (6 bases each). This CDR3 region has 16 residues. Germline loops: CDR1 MNHEY, CDR2 SVGEGT. Trimming removed 6 bases from V and 1 base from J, with 15 bases in between.

In the case of this clonotype: The conserved phenylalanine or tryptophan is not found at the CDR3 terminus, so this likely reflects a read error. The chain has TRBV4-1 and TRBJ2-1; weak D call: TRBD2 (6 bases). Germline assignment: CDR1 MGHRA and CDR2 YSYEKL. This CDR3 region has 13 residues. With 6 bases removed from V and 3 bases from J, the gap between germline ends came to 9 bases. The CDR3 region is CASRGLRYNEQFS. The DNA for the CDR3 is TGCGCCAGCAGGGGACTGCGCTACAATGAGCAGTTCTCC.

The sample holds a few counts of this clonotype. The chain joins TRBV3-1 to TRBJ2-3; D is unresolved. V lost 0 bases and J 7 bases, leaving 5 bases between the germline ends. There are 12 residues in the CDR3. From germline, CDR1 is LGHDT and CDR2 YNNKEL (reference sequence). The CDR3 loop is CASSQEAYTQYF. The CDR3 DNA is TGTGCCAGCAGCCAAGAGGCCTATACGCAGTATTTT.

This clonotype showed up many times. The genes are TRBV6-2 or TRBV6-3 and TRBJ2-3; the D is unclear. V lost 1 base, J lost 2 bases, and 7 bases lay in between. Germline V lookup: CDR1 MNHEY, CDR2 SVGEGT. The CDR3 has 14 amino acids. The CDR3 bases are TGTGCCAGCAGTTACTATGACCTCACAGATACGCAGTATTTT. Translated: CASSYYDLTDTQYF.

The genes are TRBV12-3 or TRBV12-4 and TRBJ1-3; 7 bases agree with TRBD1. The CDR3 is 15 residues long. V lost 1 base, J lost 9 bases, and 9 bases stayed unmatched. The CDR3 DNA reads as TGTGCCAGCAGTTTAGTACAGGGGCTTGCTGGCACCATATATTTT. It is translated as CASSLVQGLAGTIYF.

This clonotype has only a few counts. This chain joins TRBV4-1 and TRBJ2-6; the match to TRBD1 covers 8 bases. CDR1 is MGHRA and CDR2 is YSYEKL in the germline V gene. CDR3 size: 12 residues. Trimming took 6 bases from V and 11 from J; bases not matched to a gene: 3. The CDR3 loop is CASSGQGDVLTF. The CDR3 region has the DNA TGCGCCAGCAGTGGACAGGGAGACGTCCTGACTTTC.

This clonotype has more than one count but fewer than ten. V is TRBV5-1 and J is TRBJ2-2, with 7 positions matching TRBD2. V lost 7 bases to trimming and J lost 0 bases; unmatched junction nucleotides: 6. Per the germline V gene, CDR1 is SGHRS and CDR2 is YFSETQ. The CDR3 totals 15 residues. The chain's CDR3 is CASGKLASNTGELFF. CDR3 in DNA: TGCGCCAGCGGGAAACTAGCGTCGAACACCGGGGAGCTGTTTTTT. The complete variable domain, with remaining parts taken from reference TRBV5-1 and TRBJ2-2, reads KAGVTQTPRYLIKTRGQQVTLSCSPISGHRSVSWYQQTPGQGLQFLFEYFSETQRNKGNFPGRFSGRQFSNSRSEMNVSTLELGDSALYLCASGKLASNTGELFFGEGSRLTVL.